This passage covers 30 T cell receptor beta chains from one sample sequenced in a study of T-cell reconstitution after alpha-beta-depleted transplantation in children. Unique molecular identifiers were used in preparing the TCRbeta library. TCRdb processed the PCR reads anew with MiXCR; each CDR3 protein has one entry. Of around 230,000 distinct CDR3 sequences listed, more than 15% are singletons. The sequencing used PBMCs, mostly from graft donor cells, collected 360 days after TCRalphabeta/CD19-depleted stem cell transplant. These receptors originate from a male patient aged 2 to 9 who had a stem cell transplant for acute lymphoblastic leukemia, so the T cells may come from the graft donor.

The chain combines TRBV7-9 with TRBJ2-1; D unresolved. The V gene lost 5 bases and the J gene lost 12 bases, with 14 bases spanning the gap. The CDR3 has 12 amino acids. The germline gives CDR1 SEHNR, CDR2 FQNEAQ (reference sequence). CDR3 nucleotides: TGTGCCAGCAGCCCCGACTGGGTGGGGCAGTTCTTC. This encodes CASSPDWVGQFF.

This clonotype was seen a few times. This chain uses TRBV4-1 with TRBJ2-1; the D gene is possibly TRBD1 (6 bases). The V gene lost 1 base and the J gene lost 4 bases, with 14 bases spanning the gap. The CDR3 totals 16 residues. Germline V lookup: CDR1 MGHRA, CDR2 YSYEKL. The CDR3 loop reads CASSQVSRTDYNEQFF. CDR3 DNA sequence: TGCGCCAGCAGCCAAGTGAGCAGGACAGATTACAATGAGCAGTTCTTC.

This clonotype was counted ten times or more. This chain links TRBV7-2 with TRBJ2-5; perhaps TRBD1 as D (6 bases). The CDR3 length is 12 residues. The germline gives CDR1 SGHTA, CDR2 FQGNSA. V lost 6 bases, J lost 3 bases, and 8 bases lay in between. Here the CDR3 reads CASRRQEETQYF. The CDR3 DNA sequence: TGTGCCAGCAGGAGACAGGAAGAGACCCAGTACTTC.

The chain joins TRBV29-1 to TRBJ1-4; 10 bases agree with TRBD1. J lost 8 bases, V lost 5 bases, and 5 bases had no gene match. The V gene's germline CDR1 is SQVTM and CDR2 ANQGSEA. The CDR3 covers 13 residues. CDR3 sequence: CSVRQGAEEKLFF. In DNA, the CDR3 is TGCAGCGTTAGACAGGGGGCAGAGGAAAAACTGTTTTTT.

V usage is TRBV5-1 and J usage is TRBJ2-7, with D perhaps being TRBD1 or TRBD2 (7 bases each). The length of the CDR3 is 14 residues. V dropped 4 bases and J dropped 7 bases, with 18 bases sitting between them. CDR1 and CDR2 from the germline V gene are SGHRS and YFSETQ. DNA of the CDR3: TGCGCCAGCAGCGCGGACTCGCAGGGGGGGGAGCAGTACTTC. This translates into CASSADSQGGEQYF.

In this sample, this clonotype turned up many times. This CDR3 is CASSLGQGADTQYF. In DNA form, the CDR3 reads TGTGCCAGCAGCTTGGGGCAGGGTGCAGATACGCAGTATTTT. The V gene is TRBV7-9, the J gene TRBJ2-3; weak D call: TRBD1 (5 bases). Germline assignment: CDR1 SEHNR and CDR2 FQNEAQ (reference sequence). This CDR3 contains 14 residues. V gave up 3 bases and J gave up 4 bases, with 11 bases separating them.

The chain has TRBV15 and TRBJ2-1; D not certain. The CDR3 is made up of 13 amino acids. The germline gives CDR1 LNHNV, CDR2 YYDKDF (reference sequence). V lost 4 bases and J 14 bases, leaving 18 bases between the germline ends. CDR3 DNA sequence: TGTGCCACCAGCACTCGGAGTGGCAATTGGAAGTTCTTC. Protein product: CATSTRSGNWKFF.

The V call is TRBV24-1, the J call TRBJ2-3; D is unresolved. V was clipped by 2 bases and J by 6 bases, with 20 bases between them. The CDR3 sequence is 17 residues long. The V gene's germline CDR1 is KGHDR and CDR2 SFDVKD. CDR3 loop: CATSDSKQPPTTDTQYF. The CDR3 DNA reads as TGTGCCACCAGTGATTCTAAACAGCCCCCGACGACGGATACGCAGTATTTT.

This clonotype has only a few counts. The chain couples TRBV5-1 to TRBJ2-2; D is uncertain. Germline V CDR1 and CDR2: SGHRS, YFSETQ. This CDR3 is 15 amino acids long. The ends were cut back, 0 bases at V and 5 bases at J, with 11 bases in the middle. The CDR3: CASSLASDPTGELFF. CDR3 bases: TGCGCCAGCAGCTTGGCCTCAGACCCAACCGGGGAGCTGTTTTTT.

The rearrangement joins TRBV7-2 to TRBJ1-4; 7 positions agree with TRBD1. The CDR3 is 15 residues long. Germline CDR1 and CDR2: SGHTA and FQGNSA. Trimming cost V 8 bases and J 0 bases; bases outside gene matches: 6. CDR3 nucleotides: TGTGCCAGCTCCCCTCAGGGGGCAACTAATGAAAAACTGTTTTTT. Translating gives CASSPQGATNEKLFF.

This clonotype was seen only a few times. This rearrangement joins TRBV21-1 to TRBJ2-6. TRBV21-1 is tagged as a pseudogene. The CDR3 runs 17 residues. The CDR3 here is CASSKDRSRPGANVLTF. The CDR3 nucleotides read TGTGCCAGCAGCAAAGATCGTTCCCGCCCTGGGGCCAACGTCCTGACTTTC.

This clonotype showed up just a few times. The genes are TRBV18 and TRBJ2-2, with 8 bases identical to TRBD1. The CDR3 is 18 amino acids. The V gene's germline CDR1 is KGHSH and CDR2 LQKENI. After removal of 2 bases from V and 1 base from J, the junction contained 9 bases not matched to a gene. CDR3 bases: TGTGCCAGCTCACCAGTCGAGGCAGGGGGCCTGAACACCGGGGAGCTGTTTTTT. Amino acid sequence: CASSPVEAGGLNTGELFF.

This chain links TRBV7-9 with TRBJ2-2; D possibly corresponds to TRBD2 (5 bases). Germline lookup yields CDR1 SEHNR and CDR2 FQNEAQ (reference sequence). There are 14 residues in the CDR3. With 7 bases removed from V and 3 bases from J, the gap between germline ends came to 12 bases. CDR3 in amino acids: CASTPGSDTGELFF. DNA for the CDR3: TGTGCCAGCACCCCGGGGAGCGACACCGGGGAGCTGTTTTTT.

The chain links TRBV20-1 to TRBJ2-4, with D maybe TRBD2 (6 bases). V shed 6 bases and J shed 0 bases, with 15 bases lying between them. The germline V gene has CDR1 DFQATT and CDR2 SNEGSKA (reference sequence). This CDR3 contains 15 residues. CDR3: CSAALRGLAKNIQYF. DNA for the CDR3: TGCAGTGCCGCCCTGCGGGGTCTAGCCAAAAACATTCAGTACTTC.

The genes are TRBV6-5 and TRBJ1-1, with no clear D. Trimming stripped 6 bases from V and 12 bases from J, with 14 bases between. CDR1 and CDR2 from the germline V gene are MNHEY and SVGAGI. This CDR3 has 11 amino acids. As DNA, the CDR3 is TGTGCCAGCAGGTTTATGAGGGAAACTTTCTTT. It codes for CASRFMRETFF.

This clonotype was picked up a small number of times. The gene calls are TRBV7-2 and TRBJ2-7, with a weak D call TRBD2 (7 bases). Looked up from germline, CDR1 is SGHTA and CDR2 is FQGNSA. This CDR3 has 16 amino acids. V lost 5 bases and J 4 bases, leaving 21 bases between the germline ends. Here the CDR3 reads CASSLAGGGAEYEQYF. The CDR3 bases are TGTGCCAGCAGCCTTGCTGGAGGGGGGGCCGAGTACGAGCAGTACTTC.

This clonotype has ten or more counts. The V gene is TRBV28, the J gene TRBJ1-6, with D perhaps matching TRBD1 (5 bases). CDR3 length equals 15 residues. Germline CDR1 and CDR2: MDHEN and SYDVKM. V lost 2 bases to trimming and J lost 6 bases, with 11 bases between them. The CDR3 reads CASSLPDTSNSPLHF. In DNA form, the CDR3 reads TGTGCCAGCAGTTTACCGGACACCTCTAATTCACCCCTCCACTTT.

On this clonotype itself: At one boundary the junction diverges from the germline segment, which might be a read error. The chain has TRBV29-1 and TRBJ1-2; D unresolved. The CDR3 totals 14 residues. Germline values: CDR1 SQVTM, CDR2 ANQGSEA. The CDR3 nucleotides are TGCAGCGTTGAAGAATTGGGTGAGGGCTATGGCCACACCTTC. The encoded protein is CSVEELGEGYGHTF.

The CDR3: CSARGQGGRNIQYF. The CDR3 region has the DNA TGCAGTGCTAGAGGTCAAGGGGGCCGGAACATTCAGTACTTC. The chain employs TRBV20-1 and TRBJ2-4, with 7 positions matching TRBD1. Per germline, CDR1 DFQATT and CDR2 SNEGSKA (reference sequence). The J segment lost 7 bases and the V segment lost 1 base, leaving 7 bases of the junction unmatched. CDR3 length: 14 residues.

This chain joins TRBV27 and TRBJ2-7, with 9 positions matching TRBD1. Germline CDR1 MNHEY, CDR2 SMNVEV (reference sequence). Trimming took 4 bases from V and 4 from J; bases not matched to a gene: 8. The CDR3 is 15 amino acids. In DNA form, the CDR3 reads TGTGCCAGCAGTTCCGGACAGGGGCCTGGATACGAGCAGTACTTC. Translating it yields CASSSGQGPGYEQYF.

This clonotype turned up a few times. The V call is TRBV18, the J call TRBJ1-1; D not certain. The germline V and J ends were trimmed by 6 bases and 10 bases, with 15 bases remaining between them. From germline, CDR1 is KGHSH and CDR2 LQKENI. This CDR3 contains 12 residues. The CDR3 here is CASSNQADLAFF. The CDR3 DNA follows: TGTGCCAGCTCGAACCAGGCAGACTTAGCTTTCTTT.

This clonotype was counted ten times or more. V usage is TRBV12-3 or TRBV12-4 and J usage is TRBJ2-1; tentatively, D is TRBD1 (6 bases). The CDR3 runs to 12 residues. The germline V and J ends were trimmed by 6 bases and 5 bases, with 8 bases remaining between them. The CDR3, as DNA: TGTGCCAGCAGATGGGGGCACAATGAGCAGTTCTTC. Its translation is CASRWGHNEQFF.

The sample holds a few counts of this clonotype. The chain recombines TRBV24-1 with TRBJ2-1, with 8 bases that match TRBD1. J was trimmed by 1 base and V by 2 bases; bases with no gene match: 9. Germline V lookup: CDR1 KGHDR, CDR2 SFDVKD. The CDR3 contains 18 residues. This CDR3 is CATSDSRTGPLSYNEQFF. In DNA, the CDR3 is TGTGCCACCAGTGATTCCCGGACAGGGCCACTATCCTACAATGAGCAGTTCTTC.

The table lists this clonotype with a few counts. The chain employs TRBV5-5 and TRBJ2-7; D may be TRBD2 (6 bases). V was cut by 3 bases and J by 2 bases, with 6 bases left in between. The CDR3 extends over 12 amino acids. Germline V CDR1 and CDR2: SGHKS, YYEKEE (reference sequence). The CDR3 coding sequence is TGTGCCAGCAGCTGGGGGGCCTACGAGCAGTACTTC. Translation gives CASSWGAYEQYF. The variable domain in full, completed from reference TRBV5-5 and TRBJ2-7, reads DAGVTQSPTHLIKTRGQQVTLRCSPISGHKSVSWYQQVLGQGPQFIFQYYEKEERGRGNFPDRFSARQFPNYSSELNVNALLLGDSALYLCASSWGAYEQYFGPGTRLTVT.

This clonotype appeared many times. This rearrangement joins TRBV5-4 to TRBJ2-3; no clear D gene. This CDR3 is 12 amino acids long. V dropped 2 bases and J dropped 3 bases, with 4 bases sitting between them. Germline lookup yields CDR1 SGHNT and CDR2 YYREEE (reference sequence). The CDR3 DNA reads as TGTGCCAGCAGCTTAATGACAGATACGCAGTATTTT. As protein: CASSLMTDTQYF.

In its sample, this clonotype was seen a few times. The chain couples TRBV5-1 to TRBJ2-7, with 10 positions matching TRBD1. The length of the CDR3 is 13 residues. From germline, CDR1 is SGHRS and CDR2 YFSETQ. J was trimmed by 6 bases and V by 3 bases; bases with no gene match: 3. The CDR3 nucleotides read TGCGCCAGCAGCTGGGACAGGGGAGGCGAGCAGTACTTC. It codes for CASSWDRGGEQYF.

This chain joins TRBV12-3 or TRBV12-4 and TRBJ2-5, with D unresolved. The CDR3 consists of 12 residues. V was trimmed by 6 bases and J by 4 bases, leaving 9 bases between them. CDR3 bases: TGTGCCAGCAGCCCCGTGGGAGAGACCCAGTACTTC. Amino acids: CASSPVGETQYF.

The chain links TRBV27 to TRBJ1-1; 7 bases match TRBD1. The CDR3 runs 14 residues. Trimming removed 0 bases from V and 6 bases from J; junction bases left unmatched: 4. CDR1 and CDR2 from the germline V gene are MNHEY and SMNVEV (reference sequence). The CDR3 is CASSLSGRGAEAFF. The CDR3 DNA reads as TGTGCCAGCAGTTTATCGGGCAGGGGGGCTGAAGCTTTCTTT.

The table lists this clonotype with a count of one. One base away lies a much larger clone, so this may be a sequencing read error. The V gene is TRBV5-1, the J gene TRBJ2-1; 16 nucleotides align to TRBD2. V was pared by 6 bases and J by 7 bases, with 13 bases of the junction left unmatched. Germline CDR1 reads SGHRS; CDR2 reads YFSETQ. CDR3 length: 18 amino acids. CDR3 nucleotide sequence: TGCGCCAGCATCCCTTACCCCGGGACTAGCGGGGGGGCAAATGAGCAGTTCTTC. Residues: CASIPYPGTSGGANEQFF.

The sample holds a few counts of this clonotype. The CDR3 here is CASSLMAGGIDEQFF. Here the CDR3 DNA reads TGTGCCAGCAGCTTAATGGCAGGGGGTATCGATGAGCAGTTCTTC. V is TRBV7-9 and J is TRBJ2-1; 7 bases align to TRBD1. V shed 2 bases, J shed 8 bases, and the junction held 9 bases outside the gene matches. Germline V gives CDR1 SEHNR, CDR2 FQNEAQ (reference sequence). The CDR3 length is 15 residues.